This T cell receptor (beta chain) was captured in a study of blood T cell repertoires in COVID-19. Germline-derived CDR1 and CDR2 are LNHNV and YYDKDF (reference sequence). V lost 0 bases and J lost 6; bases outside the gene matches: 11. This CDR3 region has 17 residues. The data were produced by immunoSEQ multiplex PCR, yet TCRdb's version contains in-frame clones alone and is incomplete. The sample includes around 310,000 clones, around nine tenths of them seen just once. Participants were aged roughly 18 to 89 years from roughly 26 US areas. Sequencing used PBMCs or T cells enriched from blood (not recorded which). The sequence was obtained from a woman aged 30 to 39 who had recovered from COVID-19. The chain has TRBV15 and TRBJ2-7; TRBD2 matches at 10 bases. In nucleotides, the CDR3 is TGTGCCACCAGCAGAGATTTCCTAGCGGGAGCTCTCGGCGAGCAGTACTTC. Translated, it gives CATSRDFLAGALGEQYF.